This T cell receptor beta chain was obtained from a study of control samples from healthy donors and cancer patients. The V end lost 1 base, the J end lost 6 bases, and 6 bases lay between the germline ends. The CDR3 is made up of 12 amino acids. From germline, CDR1 is LGHNT and CDR2 FRNRAP. Method: immunoSEQ multiplex PCR; TCRdb's copy keeps in-frame clones and lacks some. The sample holds about 250,000 clones, about 80% seen once. The rearrangement links TRBV12-5 to TRBJ1-1, with no clear D. The sample taken for sequencing was PBMCs. The origin of this receptor is a woman aged 55-70 years with lung cancer. Here the CDR3 reads CASGLGVAEAFF. In nucleotides, the CDR3 is TGTGCTAGTGGTTTGGGGGTCGCTGAAGCTTTCTTT.